This T cell receptor beta chain was recovered during a study of T-cell memory formation after mild COVID-19 (dated by TCRdb to the early 2020s). Notes on the research overall: Most TCR sequence clusters were specific to one of the two donors. The cohort comprised two young, previously healthy adult volunteers, one female and one male. T-cell clones expanding and contracting after mild COVID-19 in two donors were tracked by longitudinal TCRalpha and TCRbeta repertoire sequencing. Broader findings and caveats from the paper: Some responding clones were detected in pre-infection memory, suggesting pre-existing cross-reactive memory T cells joined the SARS-CoV-2 response. Contracting CD4+ clones appeared mostly in the CM and EM memory subsets, whereas CD8+ clones were enriched in EMRA. SARS-CoV-2 specificity of the second-wave clones peaking on day 37 was not confirmed. Only two mild cases were covered in the study, and larger cohorts including severe cases with pre-infection samples were considered necessary. Clones contracting from day 15 to 85 had balanced CD4/CD8 phenotypes, while a second wave expanding from day 15 to 37 was biased towards CD4+.

The sequencer was an Illumina NovaSeq 6000. TCRalpha and TCRbeta cDNA libraries were constructed by 5'RACE with constant-segment primers, with sample barcodes and unique molecular identifiers being introduced. RNA was extracted from every sample with Trizol reagent. Library amplification was performed in two PCR steps, and a second sample barcode and Illumina TruSeq adapters were introduced in the second step. Sequencing of libraries was performed on an Illumina NovaSeq with 2 x 150 bp paired-end reads. The original methods were these. With migec v1.2.7, reads were demultiplexed and then collapsed into UMI-guided consensus sequences. Using mixcr v2.1.11, UMI consensuses were aligned to TRA and TRB V and J templates and then assembled into clonotypes. A clonotype was counted as expanded or contracted only when both edgeR and NoisET called the clonotype significant, with the noise models trained on biological replicates. For edgeR calls, the thresholds were a false discovery rate-adjusted p below 0.01 and a log2 fold-change of 1. As an exploratory analysis of dynamics, max-normalized trajectories of the 1000 most abundant clonotypes were examined with PCA combined with hierarchical clustering. The CD4 or CD8 phenotype of responding clones was assigned using the separately sequenced CD4+ and CD8+ repertoires. The raw public data were reprocessed by TCRdb itself: fastp quality trimming at Q25, MiXCR clonotype calling, in-frame beta chains only. Rows with one shared CDR3 protein collapse into an entry with the most common genes and DNA. For this entry, the V and J calls and clone size follow TCRdb and not the study's own pipeline. Recorded for this sample are 350,000 or so distinct CDR3 sequences; 20% to 25% of them occurred a single time. The top ten hold approximately 13% of the sample.

This clonotype came up a few times. It has no known antigen specificity. No much larger clone exists at a distance of one base, and base qualities are not known. V trim: 2 bases; J trim: 3 bases; unmatched bases: 7. The CDR3 runs 15 residues from the cysteine to the phenylalanine. Here the CDR3 DNA is all that survives: 45 bases in frame from base 1. According to the germline V gene, CDR1 reads MNHNS and CDR2 reads SASEGT. Ficoll-Paque density gradient centrifugation was the method used to isolate PBMCs. The rearranged segments are TRBV6-1 and TRBJ2-7; TRBD1 agrees with 7 junctional bases. Sequencing input: PBMCs or a T cell subset sorted from them (not recorded which). The TCR originated in an adult woman who had mild COVID-19 (a few samples of this study predate the infection). The sample titles of this study are shuffled in the database, so cell type and time point are left out; the donor was told from shared clones. This receptor carries the CDR3 CASSERQGFIYEQYF. DNA sequence: TGTGCCAGCAGTGAAAGACAGGGATTCATCTACGAGCAGTACTTC.